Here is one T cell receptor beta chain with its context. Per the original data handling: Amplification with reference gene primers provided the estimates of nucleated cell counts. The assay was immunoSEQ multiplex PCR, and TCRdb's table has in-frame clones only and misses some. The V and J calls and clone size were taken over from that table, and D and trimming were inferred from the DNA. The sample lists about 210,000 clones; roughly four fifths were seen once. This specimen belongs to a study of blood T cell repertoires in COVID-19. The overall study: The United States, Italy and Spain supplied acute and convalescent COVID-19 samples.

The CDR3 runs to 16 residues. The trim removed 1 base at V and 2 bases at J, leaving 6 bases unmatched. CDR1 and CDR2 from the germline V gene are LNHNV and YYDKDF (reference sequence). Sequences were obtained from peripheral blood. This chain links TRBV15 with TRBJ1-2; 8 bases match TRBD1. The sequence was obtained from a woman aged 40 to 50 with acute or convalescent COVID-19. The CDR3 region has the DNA TGTGCCACCAGCAGAGTCCTAACAGGGGGGAACTATGGCTACACCTTC. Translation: CATSRVLTGGNYGYTF.